The clone carrying this T cell receptor (beta chain) has only a few counts. The data originate from a study of blood T cell repertoires in COVID-19. At the level of the study: Acute-phase and convalescent COVID-19 samples originated in the United States, Italy and Spain. Nucleic acid was either cDNA or gDNA, and it came from T cells, B-cell-depleted T cells, or PBMCs.

With V trimmed by 6 bases and J by 8 bases, 7 bases remained unmatched. The CDR3 consists of 13 residues. Germline V gene lookup returns CDR1 LNHDA and CDR2 SQIVND (reference sequence). Authors' data handling: Amplified reference gene primers provided the basis for estimating nucleated cell counts. Sequenced by immunoSEQ multiplex PCR; TCRdb stores in-frame clones only, minus some. V and J calls and clone size are copied from that table; D and trimming were computed from the DNA. Of just under 150,000 clones in the sample, approximately 81% were seen once. This TCR derives from a human donor with acute or convalescent COVID-19. The donor label of this sample is uncertain. The chain employs TRBV19 and TRBJ1-2; 9 bases agree with TRBD1. The sequenced sample consisted of peripheral blood. The CDR3 DNA reads as TGTGCCAGTAGGGTACAGGGGGCAAACGGCTACACCTTC. This codes for CASRVQGANGYTF.